The source of this TCR beta chain is a study of T cell responses to AZD1222 COVID-19 vaccine. This clone appeared a single time. Its antigen is not identified. The study's findings and limits: At 160-218 and 743-854, vaccine-associated CD4 TCRs were dominant, and they spanned spike. Vaccination with two AZD1222 doses was followed by a rise in Spike-specific TCR breadth and depth. Baseline seropositives among AZD1222 recipients totaled only five to seven. Clonal diversity was possibly underestimated, and the donors were mostly white British, with more females.

Trimming shortened V by 8 bases and J by 0 bases, and 8 bases separated the two germline ends. The germline gives CDR1 LNHNV, CDR2 YYDKDF (reference sequence). This CDR3 region has 13 residues. TCRdb's copy holds only in-frame clones and misses some; the assay was immunoSEQ multiplex PCR. The sample lists 110,000 or so clones; 75% to 95% were seen once. This specimen consisted of peripheral blood, obtained 28 days after the second dose of the MenACWY control vaccine. This chain links TRBV15 with TRBJ1-5, with D uncertain. The receptor comes from an adult who received the MenACWY meningococcal vaccine as a control. This CDR3 is CATSSFSNQPQHF. Written as DNA, the CDR3 is TGTGCCACCTCCTCTTTTAGCAATCAGCCCCAGCATTTT.